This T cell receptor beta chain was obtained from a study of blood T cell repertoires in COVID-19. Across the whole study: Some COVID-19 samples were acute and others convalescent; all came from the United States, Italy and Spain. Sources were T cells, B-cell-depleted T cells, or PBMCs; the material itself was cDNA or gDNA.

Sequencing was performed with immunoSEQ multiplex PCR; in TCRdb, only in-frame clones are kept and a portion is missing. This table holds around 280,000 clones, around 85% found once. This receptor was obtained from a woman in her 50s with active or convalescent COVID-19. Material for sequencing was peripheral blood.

The CDR3 reads CASSVQDRNSPLHF. CDR3 bases: TGTGCCAGCAGTGTTCAGGACAGAAATTCACCCCTCCACTTT. The rearrangement links TRBV2 to TRBJ1-6; a weak D match, TRBD1 (6 bases). Per the germline V gene, CDR1 is SNHLY and CDR2 is FYNNEI. The CDR3 has 14 residues. V gave up 4 bases and J gave up 7 bases, with 11 bases separating them.